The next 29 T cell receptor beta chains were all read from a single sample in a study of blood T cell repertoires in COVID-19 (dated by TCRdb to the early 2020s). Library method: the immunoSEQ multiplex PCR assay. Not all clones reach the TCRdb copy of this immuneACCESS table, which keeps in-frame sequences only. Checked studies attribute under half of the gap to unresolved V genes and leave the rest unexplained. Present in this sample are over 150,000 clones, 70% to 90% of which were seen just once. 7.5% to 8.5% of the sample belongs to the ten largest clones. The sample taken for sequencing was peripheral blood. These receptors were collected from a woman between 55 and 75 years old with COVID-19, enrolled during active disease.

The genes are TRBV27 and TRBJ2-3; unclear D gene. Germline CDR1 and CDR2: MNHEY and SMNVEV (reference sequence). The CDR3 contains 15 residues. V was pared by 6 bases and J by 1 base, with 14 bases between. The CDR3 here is CASSHSAGRTDTQYF. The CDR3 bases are TGTGCCAGCAGCCACTCCGCTGGGCGCACAGATACGCAGTATTTT.

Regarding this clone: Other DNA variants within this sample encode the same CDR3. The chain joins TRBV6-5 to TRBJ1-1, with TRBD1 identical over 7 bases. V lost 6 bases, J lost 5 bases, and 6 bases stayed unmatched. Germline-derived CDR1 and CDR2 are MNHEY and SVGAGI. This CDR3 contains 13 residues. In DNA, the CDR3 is TGTGCCAGCAGCCCCCAGGGGGGTACTGAAGCTTTCTTT. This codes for CASSPQGGTEAFF.

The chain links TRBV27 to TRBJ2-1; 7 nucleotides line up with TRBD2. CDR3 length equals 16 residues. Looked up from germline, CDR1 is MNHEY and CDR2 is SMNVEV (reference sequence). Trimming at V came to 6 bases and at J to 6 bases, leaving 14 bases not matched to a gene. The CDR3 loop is CASSPTGGLGVNEQFF. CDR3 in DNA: TGTGCCAGCAGCCCAACCGGAGGACTAGGGGTCAATGAGCAGTTCTTC.

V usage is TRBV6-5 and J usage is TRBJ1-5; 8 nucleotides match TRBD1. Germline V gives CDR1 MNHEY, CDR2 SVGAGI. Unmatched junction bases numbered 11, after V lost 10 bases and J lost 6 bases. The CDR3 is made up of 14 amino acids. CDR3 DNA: TGTGCCACCATCCAGGGGGCGCCGTCTCAGCCCCAGCATTTT. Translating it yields CATIQGAPSQPQHF.

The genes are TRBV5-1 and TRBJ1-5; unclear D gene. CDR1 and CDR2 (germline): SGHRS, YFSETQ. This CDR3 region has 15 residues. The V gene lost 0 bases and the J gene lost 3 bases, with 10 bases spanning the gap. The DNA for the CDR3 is TGCGCCAGCAGCTTGGCGGGGAACCCCAATCAGCCCCAGCATTTT. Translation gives CASSLAGNPNQPQHF.

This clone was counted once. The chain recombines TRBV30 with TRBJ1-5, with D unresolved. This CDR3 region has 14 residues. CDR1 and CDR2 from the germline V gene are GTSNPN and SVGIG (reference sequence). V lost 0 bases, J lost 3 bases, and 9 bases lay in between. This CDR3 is CAWSVYSSNQPQHF. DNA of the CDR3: TGTGCCTGGAGTGTCTACAGTTCCAATCAGCCCCAGCATTTT. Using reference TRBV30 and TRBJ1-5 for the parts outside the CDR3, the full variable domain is SQTIHQWPATLVQPVGSPLSLECTVEGTSNPNLYWYRQAAGRGLQLLFYSVGIGQISSEVPQNLSASRPQDRQFILSSKKLLLSDSGFYLCAWSVYSSNQPQHFGDGTRLSIL.

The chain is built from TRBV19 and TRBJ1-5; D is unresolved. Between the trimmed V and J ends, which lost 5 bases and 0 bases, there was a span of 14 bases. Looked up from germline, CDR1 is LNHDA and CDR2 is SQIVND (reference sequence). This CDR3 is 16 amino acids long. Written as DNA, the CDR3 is TGTGCCAGTAGTCCTAAGGAGGTTTATAGCAATCAGCCCCAGCATTTT. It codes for CASSPKEVYSNQPQHF. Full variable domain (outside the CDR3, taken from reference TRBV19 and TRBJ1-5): DGGITQSPKYLFRKEGQNVTLSCEQNLNHDAMYWYRQDPGQGLRLIYYSQIVNDFQKGDIAEGYSVSREKKESFPLTVTSAQKNPTAFYLCASSPKEVYSNQPQHFGDGTRLSIL.

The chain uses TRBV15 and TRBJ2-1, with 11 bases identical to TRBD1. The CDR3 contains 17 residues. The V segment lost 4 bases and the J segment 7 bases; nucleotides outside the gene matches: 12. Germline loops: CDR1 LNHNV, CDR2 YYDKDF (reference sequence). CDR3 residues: CATSKDKGQGVQNEQFF. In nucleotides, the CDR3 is TGTGCCACCAGCAAAGATAAGGGACAGGGGGTGCAGAATGAGCAGTTCTTC.

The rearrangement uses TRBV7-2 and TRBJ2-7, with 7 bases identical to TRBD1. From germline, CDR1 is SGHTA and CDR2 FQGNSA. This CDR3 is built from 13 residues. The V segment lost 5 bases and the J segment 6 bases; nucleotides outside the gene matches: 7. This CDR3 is CASSQDRVREQYV. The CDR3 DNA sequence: TGTGCCAGCAGCCAAGACAGGGTCCGCGAGCAGTACGTC.

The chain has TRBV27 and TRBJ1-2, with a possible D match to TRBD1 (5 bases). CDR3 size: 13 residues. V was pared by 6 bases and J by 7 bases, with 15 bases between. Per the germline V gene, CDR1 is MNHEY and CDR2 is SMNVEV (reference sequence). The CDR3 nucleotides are TGTGCCAGCAGGTCTCTAGGGGTCGGTGGCTACACCTTC. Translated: CASRSLGVGGYTF.

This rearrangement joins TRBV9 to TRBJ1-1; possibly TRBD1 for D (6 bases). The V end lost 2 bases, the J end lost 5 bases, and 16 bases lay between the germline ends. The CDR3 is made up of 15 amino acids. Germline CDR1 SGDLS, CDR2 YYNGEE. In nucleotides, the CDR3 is TGTGCCAGCAGCGTGGAACAGGGTATGGGGACTGAAGCTTTCTTT. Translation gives CASSVEQGMGTEAFF.

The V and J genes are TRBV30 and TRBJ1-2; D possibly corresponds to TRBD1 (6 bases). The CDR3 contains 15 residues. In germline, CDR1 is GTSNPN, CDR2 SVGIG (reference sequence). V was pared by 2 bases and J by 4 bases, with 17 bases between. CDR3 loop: CAWSPFPLGGYGYTF. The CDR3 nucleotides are TGTGCCTGGAGTCCATTCCCCCTAGGGGGCTATGGCTACACCTTC.

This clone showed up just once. The CDR3 here is CASRDRGEETQYF. For the CDR3, the DNA is TGTGCCAGCAGAGACAGGGGGGAAGAGACCCAGTACTTC. This chain joins TRBV6-6 and TRBJ2-5, with 9 bases lining up with TRBD1. The V gene end was trimmed by 6 bases and the J gene end by 3 bases; junction bases not matched to a gene: 2. Germline assignment: CDR1 MNHNY and CDR2 SVGAGI (reference sequence). CDR3 length: 13 amino acids.

For the CDR3, the DNA is TGTGCCAGCAGCTATGACTCCGCACCCATGAACACTGAAGCTTTCTTT. Amino acid sequence: CASSYDSAPMNTEAFF. The V gene is TRBV7-9, the J gene TRBJ1-1; D is unresolved. The V end lost 4 bases, the J end lost 0 bases, and 15 bases lay between the germline ends. Germline CDR1 is SEHNR and CDR2 is FQNEAQ (reference sequence). This CDR3 contains 16 residues. Full variable domain (rest looked up from reference TRBV7-9 and TRBJ1-1): DTGVSQNPRHKITKRGQNVTFRCDPISEHNRLYWYRQTLGQGPEFLTYFQNEAQLEKSRLLSDRFSAERPKGSFSTLEIQRTEQGDSAMYLCASSYDSAPMNTEAFFGQGTRLTVV.

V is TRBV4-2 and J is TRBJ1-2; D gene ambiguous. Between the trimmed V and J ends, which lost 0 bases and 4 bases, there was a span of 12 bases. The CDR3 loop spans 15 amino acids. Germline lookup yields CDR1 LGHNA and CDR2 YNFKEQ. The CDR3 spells CASSQDENGVYGYTF. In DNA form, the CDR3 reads TGTGCCAGCAGCCAAGATGAGAACGGGGTCTATGGCTACACCTTC.

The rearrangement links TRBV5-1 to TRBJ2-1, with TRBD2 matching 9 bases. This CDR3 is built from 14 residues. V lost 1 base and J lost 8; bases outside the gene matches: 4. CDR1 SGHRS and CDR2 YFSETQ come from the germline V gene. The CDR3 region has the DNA TGCGCCAGCAGCTTGCCTAGCGGGACCCATGAGCAGTTCTTC. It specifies CASSLPSGTHEQFF.

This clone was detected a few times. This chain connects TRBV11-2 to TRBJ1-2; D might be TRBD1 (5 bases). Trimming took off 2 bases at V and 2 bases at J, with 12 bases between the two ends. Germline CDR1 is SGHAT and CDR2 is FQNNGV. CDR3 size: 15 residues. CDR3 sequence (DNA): TGTGCCAGCAGCTTAAGGGACTGGGGGAACTATGGCTACACCTTC. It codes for CASSLRDWGNYGYTF.

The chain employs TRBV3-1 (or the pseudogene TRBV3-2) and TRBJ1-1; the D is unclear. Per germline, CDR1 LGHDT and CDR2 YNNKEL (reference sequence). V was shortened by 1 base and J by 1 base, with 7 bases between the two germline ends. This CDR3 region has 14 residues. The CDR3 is CASSQVNPNTEAFF. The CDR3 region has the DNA TGTGCCAGCAGCCAAGTAAATCCGAACACTGAAGCTTTCTTT.

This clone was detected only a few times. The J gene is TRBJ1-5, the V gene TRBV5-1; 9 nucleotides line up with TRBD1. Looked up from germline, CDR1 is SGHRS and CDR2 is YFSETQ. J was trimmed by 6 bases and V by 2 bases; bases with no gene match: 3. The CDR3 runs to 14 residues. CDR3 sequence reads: CASSFDRGGQPQHF. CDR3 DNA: TGCGCCAGCAGCTTCGACAGGGGGGGTCAGCCCCAGCATTTT.

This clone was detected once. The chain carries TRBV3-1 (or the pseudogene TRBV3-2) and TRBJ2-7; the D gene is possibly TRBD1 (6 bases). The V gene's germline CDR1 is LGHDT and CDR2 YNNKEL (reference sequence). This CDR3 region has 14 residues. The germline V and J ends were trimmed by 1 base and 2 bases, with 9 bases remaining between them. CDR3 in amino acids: CASSQGGQTYEQYF. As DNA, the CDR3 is TGTGCCAGCAGCCAAGGTGGACAGACCTACGAGCAGTACTTC.

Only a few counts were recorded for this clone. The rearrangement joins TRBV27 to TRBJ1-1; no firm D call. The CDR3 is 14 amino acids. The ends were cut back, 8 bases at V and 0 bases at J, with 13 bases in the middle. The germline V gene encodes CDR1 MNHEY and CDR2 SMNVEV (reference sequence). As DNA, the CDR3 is TGTGCCAGCGCGGGTGGGTCTATGAACACTGAAGCTTTCTTT. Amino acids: CASAGGSMNTEAFF.

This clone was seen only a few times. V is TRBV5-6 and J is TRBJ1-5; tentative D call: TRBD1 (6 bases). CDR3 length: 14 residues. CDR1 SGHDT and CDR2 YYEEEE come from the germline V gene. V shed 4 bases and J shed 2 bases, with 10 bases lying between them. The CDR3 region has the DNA TGTGCCAGCAGCGTTAACAGGGGCAATCAGCCCCAGCATTTT. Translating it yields CASSVNRGNQPQHF.

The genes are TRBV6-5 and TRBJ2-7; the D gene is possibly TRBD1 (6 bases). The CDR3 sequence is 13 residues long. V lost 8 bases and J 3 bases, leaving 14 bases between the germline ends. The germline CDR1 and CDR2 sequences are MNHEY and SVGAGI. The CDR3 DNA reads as TGTGCCAGCGAGACAGGTTCCAACTACGAGCAGTACTTC. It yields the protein CASETGSNYEQYF.

CDR3 sequence reads: CASSLGADYNEQFF. The CDR3 DNA sequence: TGTGCCAGCAGCTTAGGGGCAGATTACAATGAGCAGTTCTTC. The J gene is TRBJ2-1, the V gene TRBV7-9, with no clear D. Germline CDR1 reads SEHNR; CDR2 reads FQNEAQ (reference sequence). The CDR3 is made up of 14 amino acids. The ends were cut back, 1 base at V and 4 bases at J, with 8 bases in the middle. The entire variable domain, with the rest obtained from reference TRBV7-9 and TRBJ2-1, is as follows: DTGVSQNPRHKITKRGQNVTFRCDPISEHNRLYWYRQTLGQGPEFLTYFQNEAQLEKSRLLSDRFSAERPKGSFSTLEIQRTEQGDSAMYLCASSLGADYNEQFFGPGTRLTVL.

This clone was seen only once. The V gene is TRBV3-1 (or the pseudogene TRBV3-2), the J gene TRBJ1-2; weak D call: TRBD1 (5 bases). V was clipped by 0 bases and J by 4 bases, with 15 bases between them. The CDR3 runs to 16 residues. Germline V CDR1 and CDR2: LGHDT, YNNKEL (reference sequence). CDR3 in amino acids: CASSQDLFGGLYGYTF. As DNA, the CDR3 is TGTGCCAGCAGCCAAGATTTGTTCGGGGGACTCTATGGCTACACCTTC.

CDR3 residues: CASSQRGGSQPQHF. The CDR3 region has the DNA TGTGCCAGCAGCCAAAGAGGGGGCAGTCAGCCCCAGCATTTT. V is TRBV6-5 and J is TRBJ1-5; TRBD1 agrees at 7 bases. V shed 6 bases and J 6 bases; nucleotides not matched to a gene: 8. This CDR3 comprises 14 residues. Germline lookup yields CDR1 MNHEY and CDR2 SVGAGI.

CDR3 in DNA: TGTGCCAGCAGCTCGTATTCGACTAGTCAATCTTCCACAGATACGCAGTATTTT. Its translation is CASSSYSTSQSSTDTQYF. The chain carries TRBV3-1 (or the pseudogene TRBV3-2) and TRBJ2-3, with D possibly TRBD2 on 6 matching bases. V lost 5 bases and J lost 2, with 23 bases in between. This CDR3 has 18 residues. Germline lookup yields CDR1 LGHDT and CDR2 YNNKEL (reference sequence).

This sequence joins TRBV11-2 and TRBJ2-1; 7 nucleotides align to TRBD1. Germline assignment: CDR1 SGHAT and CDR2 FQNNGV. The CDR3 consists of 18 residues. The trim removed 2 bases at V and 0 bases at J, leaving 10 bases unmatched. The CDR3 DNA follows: TGTGCCAGCAGCTTAAGGGGGCCGGGCCAGAGCTCCTACAATGAGCAGTTCTTC. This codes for CASSLRGPGQSSYNEQFF.

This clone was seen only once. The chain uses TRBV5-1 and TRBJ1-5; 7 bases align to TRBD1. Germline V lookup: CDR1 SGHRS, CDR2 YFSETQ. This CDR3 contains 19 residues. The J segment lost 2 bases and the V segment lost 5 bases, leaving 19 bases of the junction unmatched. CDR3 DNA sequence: TGCGCCAGCAGATCATCCGGGACAGAGAATCGCCGTGGCAATCAGCCCCAGCATTTT. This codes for CASRSSGTENRRGNQPQHF.